This paragraph reports one TCR beta chain. Its cognate antigen is unknown. The method was immunoSEQ multiplex PCR; TCRdb's version includes in-frame clones alone and lacks a portion of them. The repertoire has 9,900 or so clones, around four fifths of them found once; the top ten carry 15%. This record comes from a study of T cells after posttransplantation cyclophosphamide. Study-wide points: Skin or GI-infiltrating T cells shared few TRB sequences with blood.

From germline, CDR1 is MNHNY and CDR2 SVGAGI (reference sequence). V lost 6 bases to trimming and J lost 7 bases, with 18 bases between them. CDR3 length: 14 residues. Busulfan-fludarabine conditioning, marrow transplant, and cyclophosphamide on days +3 and +4 were administered. The material sequenced was PBMCs, taken approximately 1,900 days after allogeneic stem cell transplant with posttransplant cyclophosphamide. The V call is TRBV6-6, the J call TRBJ1-1; D is undetermined. This receptor was obtained from a female patient between 50 and 59 years old who received an allogeneic stem cell transplant from a related donor, was CMV-positive, and had no GVHD. Some T cells may possibly be graft donor cells. CDR3 bases: TGTGCCAGCAGCCGTCCGGGTACTAGCGATGAAGCTTTCTTT. Translating gives CASSRPGTSDEAFF.